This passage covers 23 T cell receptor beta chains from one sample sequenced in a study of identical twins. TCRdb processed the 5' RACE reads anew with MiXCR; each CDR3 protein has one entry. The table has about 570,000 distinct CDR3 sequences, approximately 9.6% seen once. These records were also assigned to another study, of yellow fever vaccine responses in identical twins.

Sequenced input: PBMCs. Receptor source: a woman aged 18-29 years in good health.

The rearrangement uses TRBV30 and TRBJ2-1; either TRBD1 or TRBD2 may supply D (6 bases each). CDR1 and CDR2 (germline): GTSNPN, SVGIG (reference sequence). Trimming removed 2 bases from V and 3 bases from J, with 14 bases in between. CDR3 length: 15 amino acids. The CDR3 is CAWSRGEPYYNEQFF. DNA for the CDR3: TGTGCCTGGAGTAGGGGGGAGCCCTACTACAATGAGCAGTTCTTC.

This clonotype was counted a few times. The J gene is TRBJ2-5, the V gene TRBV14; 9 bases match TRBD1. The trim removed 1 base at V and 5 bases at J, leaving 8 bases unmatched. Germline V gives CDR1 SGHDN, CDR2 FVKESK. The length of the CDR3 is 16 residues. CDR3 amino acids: CASSQGGTGYRETQYF. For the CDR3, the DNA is TGTGCCAGCAGCCAAGGCGGGACAGGGTATAGGGAGACCCAGTACTTC.

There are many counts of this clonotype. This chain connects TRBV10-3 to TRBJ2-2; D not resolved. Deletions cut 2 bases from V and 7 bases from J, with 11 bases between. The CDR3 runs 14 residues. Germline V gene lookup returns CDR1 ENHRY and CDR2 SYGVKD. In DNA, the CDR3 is TGTGCCATCAGTGAGAGGGCTCGTGACGGGGAGCTGTTTTTT. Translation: CAISERARDGELFF.

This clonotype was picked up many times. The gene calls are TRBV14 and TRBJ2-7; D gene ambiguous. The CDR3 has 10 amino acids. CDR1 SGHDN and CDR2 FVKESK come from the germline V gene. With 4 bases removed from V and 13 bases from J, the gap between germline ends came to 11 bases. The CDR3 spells CASSPFEFYF. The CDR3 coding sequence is TGTGCCAGCAGCCCCTTCGAGTTCTACTTC.

The CDR3 protein is CASSVGTSGYEQYF. In DNA form, the CDR3 reads TGTGCCAGCAGCGTGGGGACTAGCGGCTACGAGCAGTACTTC. The V gene is TRBV9, the J gene TRBJ2-7; 11 bases fit TRBD2. V was clipped by 2 bases and J by 3 bases; unmatched bases: 1. Germline V gene data show CDR1 as SGDLS and CDR2 as YYNGEE. The CDR3 consists of 14 residues.

The CDR3 region has the DNA TGTGCCAGCAGGAGACCTAACTACAATGAGCAGTTCTTC. It specifies CASRRPNYNEQFF. The rearrangement uses TRBV7-9 and TRBJ2-1; no reliable D call. Trimming took off 6 bases at V and 3 bases at J, with 9 bases between the two ends. Germline values: CDR1 SEHNR, CDR2 FQNEAQ (reference sequence). This CDR3 is built from 13 residues.

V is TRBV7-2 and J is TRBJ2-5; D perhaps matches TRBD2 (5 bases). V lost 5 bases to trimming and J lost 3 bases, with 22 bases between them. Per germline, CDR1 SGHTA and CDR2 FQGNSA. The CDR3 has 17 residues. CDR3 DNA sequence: TGTGCCAGCAGCCGTTCCACCCCCGGGAAAGCAAAAGAGACCCAGTACTTC. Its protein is CASSRSTPGKAKETQYF. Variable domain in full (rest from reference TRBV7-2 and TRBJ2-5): GAGVSQSPSNKVTEKGKDVELRCDPISGHTALYWYRQSLGQGLEFLIYFQGNSAPDKSGLPSDRFSAERTGGSVSTLTIQRTQQEDSAVYLCASSRSTPGKAKETQYFGPGTRLLVL.

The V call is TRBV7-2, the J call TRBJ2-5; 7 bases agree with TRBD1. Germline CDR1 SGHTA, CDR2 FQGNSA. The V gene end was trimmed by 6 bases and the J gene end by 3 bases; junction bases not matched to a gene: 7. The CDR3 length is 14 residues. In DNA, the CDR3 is TGTGCCAGCAGTCTGACAGGGATAAAAGAGACCCAGTACTTC. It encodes CASSLTGIKETQYF.

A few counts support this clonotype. CDR3 protein: CASSPAGGMSYEQYF. The CDR3 nucleotides read TGTGCCAGCAGCCCCGCAGGGGGCATGTCCTACGAGCAGTACTTC. This chain uses TRBV12-3 or TRBV12-4 with TRBJ2-7; TRBD1 aligns across 8 bases. Trimming took 6 bases from V and 1 from J; bases not matched to a gene: 8. CDR3 size: 15 residues.

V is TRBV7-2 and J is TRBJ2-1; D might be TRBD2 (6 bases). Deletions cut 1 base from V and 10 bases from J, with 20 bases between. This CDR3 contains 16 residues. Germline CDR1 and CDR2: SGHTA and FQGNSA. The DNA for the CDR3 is TGTGCCAGCAGCTTAGTGACGGGAGTGTCTTTTGGCGAGCAGTTCTTC. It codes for CASSLVTGVSFGEQFF.

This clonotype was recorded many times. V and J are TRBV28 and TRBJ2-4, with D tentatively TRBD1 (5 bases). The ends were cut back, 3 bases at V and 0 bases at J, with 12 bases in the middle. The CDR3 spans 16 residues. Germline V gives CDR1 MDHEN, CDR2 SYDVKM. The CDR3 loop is CASSFRTSLAKNIQYF. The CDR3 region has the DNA TGTGCCAGCAGTTTCCGGACAAGCCTAGCCAAAAACATTCAGTACTTC.

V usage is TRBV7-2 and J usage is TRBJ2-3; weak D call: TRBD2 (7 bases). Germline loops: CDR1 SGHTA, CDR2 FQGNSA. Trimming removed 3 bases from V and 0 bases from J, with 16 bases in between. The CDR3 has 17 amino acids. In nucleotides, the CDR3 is TGTGCCAGCAGCTTTTGGGGGAGCGGGACAAGCACAGATACGCAGTATTTT. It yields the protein CASSFWGSGTSTDTQYF.

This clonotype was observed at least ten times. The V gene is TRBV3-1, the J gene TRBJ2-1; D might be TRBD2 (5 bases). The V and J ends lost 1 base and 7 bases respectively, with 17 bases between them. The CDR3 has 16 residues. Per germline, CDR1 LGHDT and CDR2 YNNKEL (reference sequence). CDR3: CASSQGSGRRRNEQFF. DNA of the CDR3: TGTGCCAGCAGCCAAGGATCCGGGCGACGGAGGAATGAGCAGTTCTTC.

CDR3 region: CSVETTSGGEYYEQFF. In DNA form, the CDR3 reads TGCAGCGTTGAAACGACTAGCGGGGGAGAGTACTATGAGCAGTTCTTC. The chain uses TRBV29-1 and TRBJ2-1; 12 nucleotides match TRBD2. Germline CDR1 is SQVTM and CDR2 is ANQGSEA. J was trimmed by 8 bases and V by 2 bases; bases with no gene match: 10. The CDR3 length is 16 residues.

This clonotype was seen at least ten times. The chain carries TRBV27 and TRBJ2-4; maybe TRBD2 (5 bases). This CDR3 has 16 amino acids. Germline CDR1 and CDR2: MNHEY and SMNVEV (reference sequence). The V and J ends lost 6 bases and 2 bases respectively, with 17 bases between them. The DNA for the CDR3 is TGTGCCAGCAGGGCGACCGGGATGGTGTCCAAAAACATTCAGTACTTC. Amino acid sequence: CASRATGMVSKNIQYF.

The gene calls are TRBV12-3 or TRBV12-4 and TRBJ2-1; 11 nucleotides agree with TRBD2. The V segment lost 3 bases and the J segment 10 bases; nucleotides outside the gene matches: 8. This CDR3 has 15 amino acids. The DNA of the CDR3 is TGTGCCAGCAGTTTGGCTAGCGGGGGGTTAGGCGAGCAGTTCTTC. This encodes CASSLASGGLGEQFF.

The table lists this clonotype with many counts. The CDR3 DNA follows: TGCAGCGCCAGGGACAGGGGAGTTTCCGAGGGAGAGCAGTACTTC. Translating it yields CSARDRGVSEGEQYF. The chain is built from TRBV29-1 and TRBJ2-7; 10 nucleotides line up with TRBD1. Germline lookup yields CDR1 SQVTM and CDR2 ANQGSEA. The CDR3 has 15 amino acids. After removal of 7 bases from V and 7 bases from J, the junction contained 16 bases not matched to a gene.

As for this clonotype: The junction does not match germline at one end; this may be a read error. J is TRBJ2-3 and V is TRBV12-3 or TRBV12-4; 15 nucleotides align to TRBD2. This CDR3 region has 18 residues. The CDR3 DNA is TGTGCCAGCTGTTTAGGGACTAGCGGGGGGCCTAGCACAGATACGCAGTATTTT. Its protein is CASCLGTSGGPSTDTQYF.

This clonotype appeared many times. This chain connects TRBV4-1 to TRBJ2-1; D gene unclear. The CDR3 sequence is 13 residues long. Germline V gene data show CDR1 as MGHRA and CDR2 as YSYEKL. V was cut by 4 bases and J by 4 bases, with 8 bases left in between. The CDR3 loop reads CASSPYSYNEQFF. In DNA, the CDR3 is TGCGCCAGCAGCCCCTATTCATACAATGAGCAGTTCTTC.

The CDR3 region has the DNA TGTGCCAGCAGTTGGAGGAACTATGGCTACACCTTC. Protein: CASSWRNYGYTF. This rearrangement joins TRBV12-3 or TRBV12-4 to TRBJ1-2; D is ambiguous. This CDR3 has 12 residues. V was cut by 4 bases and J by 2 bases, with 5 bases left in between.

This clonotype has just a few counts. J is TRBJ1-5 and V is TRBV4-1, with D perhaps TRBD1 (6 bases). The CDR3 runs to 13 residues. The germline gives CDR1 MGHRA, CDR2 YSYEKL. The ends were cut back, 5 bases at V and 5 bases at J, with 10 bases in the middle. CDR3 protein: CASSTGLDQPQHF. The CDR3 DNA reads TGCGCCAGCAGCACAGGGTTAGATCAGCCCCAGCATTTT.

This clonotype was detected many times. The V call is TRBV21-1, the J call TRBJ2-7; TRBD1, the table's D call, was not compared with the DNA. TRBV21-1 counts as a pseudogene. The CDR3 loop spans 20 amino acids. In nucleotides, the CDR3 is TGTGCCAGCAGCTCAACCGTCGGCGGGACAGGCATTTTTCTGCTATACGAGCAGTACTTC. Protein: CASSSTVGGTGIFLLYEQYF.

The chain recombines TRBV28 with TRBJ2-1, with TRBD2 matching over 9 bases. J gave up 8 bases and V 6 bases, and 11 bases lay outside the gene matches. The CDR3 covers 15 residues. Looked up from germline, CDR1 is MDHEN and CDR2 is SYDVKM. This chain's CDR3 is CASRADGGLADEQFF. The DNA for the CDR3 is TGTGCCAGCAGGGCTGACGGGGGACTAGCCGATGAGCAGTTCTTC.